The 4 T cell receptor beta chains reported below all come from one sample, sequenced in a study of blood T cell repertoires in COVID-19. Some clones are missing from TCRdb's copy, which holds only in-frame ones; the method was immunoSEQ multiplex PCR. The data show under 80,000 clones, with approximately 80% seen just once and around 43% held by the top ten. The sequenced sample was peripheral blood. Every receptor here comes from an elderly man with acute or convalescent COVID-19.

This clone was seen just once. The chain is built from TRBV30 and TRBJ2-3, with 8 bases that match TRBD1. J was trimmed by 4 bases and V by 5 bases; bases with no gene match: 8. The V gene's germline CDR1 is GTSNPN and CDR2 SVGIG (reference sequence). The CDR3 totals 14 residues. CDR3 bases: TGTGCCTGGGCCAGACAGGGGTATTCAGATACGCAGTATTTT. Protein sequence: CAWARQGYSDTQYF.

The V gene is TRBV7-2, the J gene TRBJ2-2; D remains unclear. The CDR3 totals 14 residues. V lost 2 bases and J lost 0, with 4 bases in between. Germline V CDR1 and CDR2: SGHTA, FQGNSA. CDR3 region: CASSLLPNTGELFF. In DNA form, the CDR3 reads TGTGCCAGCAGCTTACTTCCGAACACCGGGGAGCTGTTTTTT.

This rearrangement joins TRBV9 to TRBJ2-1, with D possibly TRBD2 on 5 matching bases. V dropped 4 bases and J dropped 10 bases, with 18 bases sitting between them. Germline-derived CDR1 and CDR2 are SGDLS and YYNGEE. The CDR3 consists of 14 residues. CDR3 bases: TGTGCCAGCAGCCTTCTAGCTTCCTTCGGGGAGCAGTTCTTC. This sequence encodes CASSLLASFGEQFF.

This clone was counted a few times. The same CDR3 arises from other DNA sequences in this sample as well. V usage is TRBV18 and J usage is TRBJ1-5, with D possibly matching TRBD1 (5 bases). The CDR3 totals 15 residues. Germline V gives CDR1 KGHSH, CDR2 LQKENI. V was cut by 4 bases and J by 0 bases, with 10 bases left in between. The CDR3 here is CASSQRQNSNQPQHF. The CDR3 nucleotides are TGTGCCAGCTCACAAAGACAGAATAGCAATCAGCCCCAGCATTTT.